This TCR beta chain was sequenced for a study of T cell repertoires in cytomegalovirus infection (dated by TCRdb to the late 2010s). A note on the overall study: Alongside well-studied HLA-B-restricted epitopes, the peptide stimulations were aimed at recently identified HLA-C-restricted CMV epitopes, whose presentation resists viral immunomodulation. The HLA type of each donor mattered for the analysis, because public TCR beta signatures pointed to carriage of CMV infection along with the matching HLA type.

This clonotype showed up just a few times. Its antigen is not yet known. Qualities for individual bases were not recorded, and no much larger clone is one base off. Overall study results and their limits: In both this cohort and an independent cohort of 300 to 450 donors, the cumulative frequency of public TCR beta family members distinguished carriers of CMV infection plus the relevant HLA type. The ex vivo response was dominated by HLA-C-restricted CMV-specific TCR beta clonotypes, which also provided the single most frequent clonotype in two of eight donors.

The CDR3 goes from the cysteine to the phenylalanine over 15 residues. The sequence is cut down to CDR3 DNA, 45 bases in frame from base 1. Unmatched junction bases come to 10, with V trimmed by 5 bases and J by 4 bases. Via the germline V gene (reference sequence), CDR1 is SEHNR and CDR2 FQNEAQ. According to the study, the label for this sample's treatment or condition signals: in vitro stimulation with specific CMV peptide epitopes to enrich CMV-specific T cells. Sequencing was performed on an Illumina HiSeq 1500. TCRdb reanalyzed the raw reads on its own, using fastp at Q25 for trimming and MiXCR for clone calling, and kept in-frame beta chains. A single entry per CDR3 protein holds the most common genes and DNA from its merged rows. The sample records fewer than 85,000 distinct CDR3 sequences, 45% to 55% of which are singletons. The biggest ten clones account for 85% to 95% of the sample.

This sample comprised CD8+ T cells from cultured PBMCs, obtained from culture after CMV antigen stimulation. The chain couples TRBV7-9 to TRBJ2-5; 7 of the junction bases match TRBD2. This TCR derives from a human donor in good health (CMV status not recorded). Some clones in this sample may be carry-over from other donors' samples. The CDR3 region reads CASSGRGGAGETQYF. The sequence in DNA is TGTGCCAGCAGCGGAAGGGGAGGGGCGGGAGAGACCCAGTACTTC.